Below are 17 T cell receptor beta chains sequenced from a single sample in a study of shared clonotypes between healthy human individuals. The data were produced by immunoSEQ multiplex PCR, yet TCRdb's version contains in-frame clones alone and is incomplete. The top ten clones hold 0.39% of a sample with approximately 2.1 million clones, over 85% of them seen once. Source material: naive CD4+ T cells from PBMCs. Stated subset: CD45RA+ positively selected. The receptors originated from a man younger than 30 in good health. Some clones in this sample may be carry-over from other donors' samples.

Worth noting for this clone: A read error may be the cause here, since a much bigger clone is one base away. The same CDR3 can be traced to other DNA sequences in this sample. The genes are TRBV11-3 and TRBJ1-1, with D maybe TRBD1 (6 bases). Per germline, CDR1 SGHNT and CDR2 YENEEA. The CDR3 runs to 13 residues. Trimming removed 5 bases from V and 1 base from J, with 8 bases in between. The CDR3 loop is CASSQGRNTEAFF. The CDR3 nucleotides read TGTGCCAGCAGCCAGGGGCGGAACACTGAAGCTTTCTTT. Filled out from reference TRBV11-3 and TRBJ1-1, the complete variable domain reads EAGVVQSPRYKIIEKKQPVAFWCNPISGHNTLYWYLQNLGQGPELLIRYENEEAVDDSQLPKDRFSAERLKGVDSTLKIQPAELGDSAVYLCASSQGRNTEAFFGQGTRLTVV.

On this clone itself: Other DNA sequences in this specimen translate into the identical CDR3. The chain is built from TRBV6-6 and TRBJ2-7, with 7 bases fitting TRBD1. The J segment lost 2 bases and the V segment lost 2 bases, leaving 3 bases of the junction unmatched. The CDR3 sequence is 14 residues long. Germline-derived CDR1 and CDR2 are MNHNY and SVGAGI (reference sequence). CDR3 DNA: TGTGCCAGCAGTTACCCTGGGACAGCCTACGAGCAGTACTTC. It specifies CASSYPGTAYEQYF.

J is TRBJ2-3 and V is TRBV30; 7 bases match TRBD1. V was clipped by 1 base and J by 5 bases; unmatched bases: 6. The germline gives CDR1 GTSNPN, CDR2 SVGIG (reference sequence). The CDR3 is 14 amino acids. Written as DNA, the CDR3 is TGTGCCTGGAGTGGGACAGGCCGGGGAGATACGCAGTATTTT. Protein: CAWSGTGRGDTQYF.

The chain couples TRBV28 to TRBJ1-5; no firm D call. Germline lookup yields CDR1 MDHEN and CDR2 SYDVKM. Deletions cut 5 bases from V and 6 bases from J, with 8 bases between. CDR3 length: 12 amino acids. The CDR3 here is CASSIKTQPQHF. Here the CDR3 DNA reads TGTGCCAGCAGTATCAAAACTCAGCCCCAGCATTTT.

The rearrangement uses TRBV7-2 and TRBJ1-4, with D perhaps TRBD1 (5 bases). The V gene lost 5 bases and the J gene lost 8 bases, with 15 bases spanning the gap. The germline V gene encodes CDR1 SGHTA and CDR2 FQGNSA. The CDR3 has 14 residues. The CDR3 sequence: CASSRGRGREKLFF. The CDR3 region has the DNA TGTGCCAGCAGCCGGGGGAGGGGCAGAGAAAAACTGTTTTTT.

Regarding this clone: Within the sample, other DNA sequences also encode this same CDR3. The chain employs TRBV2 and TRBJ1-2; a weak D match, TRBD1 (6 bases). CDR3 length: 13 residues. The germline V gene encodes CDR1 SNHLY and CDR2 FYNNEI. The V gene lost 3 bases and the J gene lost 7 bases, with 12 bases spanning the gap. The CDR3 spells CASSEQGSGGYTF. The CDR3 nucleotides read TGTGCCAGCAGTGAGCAGGGGTCAGGTGGCTACACCTTC.

The V and J genes are TRBV5-6 and TRBJ2-6, with 9 bases identical to TRBD2. Per the germline V gene, CDR1 is SGHDT and CDR2 is YYEEEE. This CDR3 has 17 residues. After removal of 6 bases from V and 1 base from J, the junction contained 8 bases not matched to a gene. The CDR3 loop is CASTGGGRASGANVLTF. The CDR3, as DNA: TGTGCCAGCACCGGGGGCGGGAGGGCTTCTGGGGCCAACGTCCTGACTTTC.

This rearrangement joins TRBV6-1 to TRBJ2-1; tentatively, D is TRBD1 (6 bases). CDR1 and CDR2 (germline): MNHNS, SASEGT. V lost 7 bases, J lost 13 bases, and 20 bases lay in between. This CDR3 is 13 amino acids long. The CDR3 region is CASKGPGALNQFF. The CDR3, as DNA: TGTGCCAGCAAGGGTCCAGGGGCCCTTAACCAGTTCTTC.

The chain links TRBV7-2 to TRBJ1-1; D remains ambiguous. V was trimmed by 2 bases and J by 5 bases, leaving 9 bases between them. Germline-derived CDR1 and CDR2 are SGHTA and FQGNSA. CDR3 length: 13 amino acids. This chain's CDR3 is CASSLSRDTEAFF. The CDR3 DNA is TGTGCCAGCAGCTTAAGCCGGGATACTGAAGCTTTCTTT.

The V gene is TRBV27, the J gene TRBJ2-7; D perhaps matches TRBD2 (6 bases). The CDR3 length is 15 residues. Trimming took off 6 bases at V and 2 bases at J, with 17 bases between the two ends. CDR1 and CDR2 (germline): MNHEY, SMNVEV (reference sequence). CDR3 DNA: TGTGCCAGCAGCTCCACCTCCGCGGGGACCTACGAGCAGTACTTC. This codes for CASSSTSAGTYEQYF.

This chain joins TRBV5-5 and TRBJ2-5; a weak D match, TRBD1 (6 bases). V was shortened by 4 bases and J by 14 bases, with 30 bases between the two germline ends. The CDR3 is made up of 16 amino acids. The germline V gene encodes CDR1 SGHKS and CDR2 YYEKEE (reference sequence). CDR3 nucleotides: TGTGCCAGCAGCGCGCGTCGGAGAGGACAGACCGAAGAGAAATACTTC. It specifies CASSARRRGQTEEKYF. The variable domain in full, completed from reference TRBV5-5 and TRBJ2-5, reads DAGVTQSPTHLIKTRGQQVTLRCSPISGHKSVSWYQQVLGQGPQFIFQYYEKEERGRGNFPDRFSARQFPNYSSELNVNALLLGDSALYLCASSARRRGQTEEKYFGPGTRLLVL.

A word on this clone: Distinct nucleotide sequences in the sample also encode this CDR3. The J gene is TRBJ2-7, the V gene TRBV20-1; the D gene is possibly TRBD1 (6 bases). This CDR3 region has 11 residues. Germline CDR1 and CDR2: DFQATT and SNEGSKA (reference sequence). The V end lost 6 bases, the J end lost 6 bases, and 12 bases lay between the germline ends. The CDR3 spells CSATTGFEQYF. Written as DNA, the CDR3 is TGCAGTGCAACGACAGGCTTCGAGCAGTACTTC.

The DNA of the CDR3 is TGTGCCAGCTATTCCGGGACAGGGGTCTACGAGCAGTACTTC. Translation: CASYSGTGVYEQYF. J is TRBJ2-7 and V is TRBV28; 10 bases are a match to TRBD1. CDR3 size: 14 residues. Trimming removed 8 bases from V and 3 bases from J; junction bases left unmatched: 7. The germline V gene has CDR1 MDHEN and CDR2 SYDVKM. The entire variable domain, with the rest obtained from reference TRBV28 and TRBJ2-7, is as follows: DVKVTQSSRYLVKRTGEKVFLECVQDMDHENMFWYRQDPGLGLRLIYFSYDVKMKEKGDIPEGYSVSREKKERFSLILESASTNQTSMYLCASYSGTGVYEQYFGPGTRLTVT.

This sequence joins TRBV4-1 and TRBJ2-7; D might be TRBD1 (5 bases). Germline V gives CDR1 MGHRA, CDR2 YSYEKL. Trimming took off 1 base at V and 1 base at J, with 14 bases between the two ends. The CDR3 contains 16 residues. CDR3 in DNA: TGCGCCAGCAGCCAAGGGTCGGCAGGGTCTTCCTACGAGCAGTACTTC. This translates into CASSQGSAGSSYEQYF.

V gene TRBV29-1 combines with J gene TRBJ2-5; perhaps D is TRBD1 or TRBD2 (5 bases each). V was pared by 4 bases and J by 0 bases, with 18 bases between. This CDR3 comprises 16 residues. Germline values: CDR1 SQVTM, CDR2 ANQGSEA. CDR3 in amino acids: CSVGGSVLGYQETQYF. The CDR3 nucleotides are TGCAGCGTTGGGGGGAGTGTCCTGGGCTACCAAGAGACCCAGTACTTC.

The chain carries TRBV19 and TRBJ1-2; no clear D. The CDR3 is made up of 13 amino acids. The V gene's germline CDR1 is LNHDA and CDR2 SQIVND (reference sequence). Trimming shortened V by 7 bases and J by 2 bases, and 11 bases separated the two germline ends. CDR3 nucleotides: TGTGCCAGTACTCGGGCTAACAACTATGGCTACACCTTC. It codes for CASTRANNYGYTF. Supplemented by reference TRBV19 and TRBJ1-2, the full variable domain reads DGGITQSPKYLFRKEGQNVTLSCEQNLNHDAMYWYRQDPGQGLRLIYYSQIVNDFQKGDIAEGYSVSREKKESFPLTVTSAQKNPTAFYLCASTRANNYGYTFGSGTRLTVV.

The chain has TRBV5-4 and TRBJ1-2; 11 bases map to TRBD1. Germline assignment: CDR1 SGHNT and CDR2 YYREEE (reference sequence). V was clipped by 1 base and J by 9 bases; unmatched bases: 8. The CDR3 loop spans 15 amino acids. CDR3 region: CASSLLGQGAGSYTF. The CDR3 DNA reads as TGTGCCAGCAGCTTGTTAGGACAGGGGGCAGGAAGCTACACCTTC.